A selection of T cell receptor beta chains follows, all from one sample in a study of spatial heterogeneity in lung cancer. Each CDR3 protein gets one entry after TCRdb re-called the 5' RACE reads with MiXCR. The data contain 20,000 to 25,000 distinct CDR3 sequences, around 3.2% of them singletons. Sequenced material: PBMCs, taken at surgery. These receptors all come from a female donor with early-stage non-small cell lung cancer. Both conserved end residues are part of each CDR3. D genes are given only for firm matches. The size entry gives how often the clone was seen (once, few, many) or a class if it is expanded.

j_call v_call d_call clone_size cdr3_aa cdr3_nt
TRBJ2-1 TRBV7-9 TRBD2 many CASSPSGRTRSSYNEQFF TGTGCCAGCAGCCCTAGCGGGAGGACCCGTAGCTCCTACAATGAGCAGTTCTTC
TRBJ2-1 TRBV18 - medium-sized CASSPGDNNEQFF TGTGCCAGCTCACCTGGGGACAACAATGAGCAGTTCTTC
TRBJ1-6 TRBV5-1 TRBD1 many CASSLPGTGDNSPLHF TGCGCCAGCAGCCTACCCGGGACAGGGGATAATTCACCCCTCCACTTT
TRBJ2-2 TRBV7-9 TRBD2 many CASRIRTSGRGEELFF TGTGCCAGCAGGATCCGGACTAGCGGGAGGGGAGAGGAGCTGTTTTTT
TRBJ1-1 TRBV11-1 - many CASSSLMNTEAFF TGTGCCAGCAGCTCTCTTATGAACACTGAAGCTTTCTTT
TRBJ2-2 TRBV28 TRBD2 many CASSPTSGSAGELFF TGTGCCAGCAGTCCGACTAGCGGGAGTGCCGGGGAGCTGTTTTTT
TRBJ2-3 TRBV9 - many CASTGPNADTQYF TGTGCCAGCACTGGCCCCAACGCCGATACGCAGTATTTT
TRBJ2-7 TRBV12-3/TRBV12-4 TRBD2 few CASAHGGGRYEQYF TGTGCCAGCGCCCATGGGGGAGGGAGATACGAGCAGTACTTC
TRBJ1-1 TRBV5-1 - many CASTADGQNTEAFF TGCGCCAGCACCGCGGACGGACAGAACACTGAAGCTTTCTTT
TRBJ2-1 TRBV11-2 - many CASSYFRDQQFF TGTGCCAGCAGCTATTTCCGGGACCAGCAGTTCTTC
TRBJ1-2 TRBV10-1 TRBD1 many CASSRDRGSHTF TGCGCCAGCAGCCGGGACAGGGGTTCACACACCTTC
TRBJ2-2 TRBV2 TRBD1 many CASSTDRAAGELFF TGTGCCAGCAGTACGGACAGGGCGGCTGGGGAGCTGTTTTTT
TRBJ1-1 TRBV27 - many CASSLSGDTEAFF TGTGCCAGCAGTTTGAGCGGAGACACTGAAGCTTTCTTT
TRBJ2-3 TRBV7-8 TRBD2 medium-sized CASSLLAGAVPDTQYF TGTGCCAGCAGCTTATTGGCGGGAGCAGTCCCAGATACGCAGTATTTT
TRBJ1-1 TRBV20-1 - many CSASPQGLNTEAFF TGCAGTGCTAGCCCGCAGGGTTTGAACACTGAAGCTTTCTTT